This entry describes one T cell receptor beta chain. The antigen is not known. At one boundary the junction diverges from the germline segment, which might be a read error. The CDR3 spans 15 residues. Germline CDR1 is DFQATT and CDR2 is SNEGSKA (reference sequence). This sample was taken from a study of blood T cells in healthy people across ages. Study observations and caveats: Aged donors had fewer naive CD4+ cells and lower diversity than long-lived donors.

PCR was performed a second time for 7 to 11 cycles using a sample-barcoded 5' primer and a J-beta primer mix. Tagging of each cDNA molecule was performed by a template-switch adaptor with 12 random nucleotides. TCRdb re-called the 5' RACE reads with MiXCR, one entry per CDR3 protein. Found here are about 1.4 million distinct CDR3 sequences, approximately 60% of them singletons; the top ten hold over 5%. PBMCs numbering at least 6 million were isolated per sample. Each sample provided at least 5 micrograms of extracted total RNA. The TCR was taken from a young man in good health. The V and J genes are TRBV20-1 and TRBJ2-5; 9 nucleotides agree with TRBD1. The last part of the DNA fits TRBJ2-7 better; the J call may be wrong. The sequenced material came from blood. CDR3 region: CSARDPGQGSREQYF. CDR3 in DNA: TGCAGCGCTAGAGATCCGGGACAGGGTAGCCGCGAGCAGTACTTC.